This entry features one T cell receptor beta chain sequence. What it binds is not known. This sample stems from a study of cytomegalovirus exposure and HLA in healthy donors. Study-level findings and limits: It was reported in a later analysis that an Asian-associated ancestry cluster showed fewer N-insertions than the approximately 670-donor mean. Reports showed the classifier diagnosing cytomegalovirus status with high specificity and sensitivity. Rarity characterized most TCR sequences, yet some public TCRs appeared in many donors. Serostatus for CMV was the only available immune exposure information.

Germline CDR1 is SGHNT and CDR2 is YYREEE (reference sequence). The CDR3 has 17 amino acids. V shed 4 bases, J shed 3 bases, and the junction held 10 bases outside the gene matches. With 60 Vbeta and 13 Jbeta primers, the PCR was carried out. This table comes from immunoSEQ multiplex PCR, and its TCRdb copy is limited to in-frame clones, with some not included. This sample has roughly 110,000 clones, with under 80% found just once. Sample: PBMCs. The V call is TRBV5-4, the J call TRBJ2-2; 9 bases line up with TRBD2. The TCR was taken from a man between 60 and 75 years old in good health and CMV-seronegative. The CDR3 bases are TGTGCCAGCAGCCTGAGGGCGGGGGGGGTCCACACCGGGGAGCTGTTTTTT. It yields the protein CASSLRAGGVHTGELFF. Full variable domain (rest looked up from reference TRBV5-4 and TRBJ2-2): ETGVTQSPTHLIKTRGQQVTLRCSSQSGHNTVSWYQQALGQGPQFIFQYYREEENGRGNFPPRFSGLQFPNYSSELNVNALELDDSALYLCASSLRAGGVHTGELFFGEGSRLTVL.